The entry that follows covers one TCR beta chain sequence. The data stem from a study of blood T cell repertoires in COVID-19. Clones were read by immunoSEQ multiplex PCR, and TCRdb kept only the in-frame ones, dropping some. The table includes approximately 120,000 clones, around three quarters detected once. The CDR3 consists of 15 residues. Germline loops: CDR1 SEHNR, CDR2 FQNEAQ (reference sequence). Trimming took 5 bases from V and 4 from J, leaving 14 bases between them. The V gene is TRBV7-9, the J gene TRBJ1-4, with D perhaps matching TRBD1 (5 bases). The sequenced sample was peripheral blood. This clonotype was sampled from a human donor in a cohort sampled during active or convalescent COVID-19. Here the CDR3 reads CASSARDYINEKLFF. The CDR3 DNA sequence: TGTGCCAGCAGCGCGAGGGACTATATTAATGAAAAACTGTTTTTT.